Sequencing of this T cell receptor (beta chain) was carried out in a study of long-term antiretroviral therapy in people with HIV. With 1 base removed from V and 8 bases from J, the gap between germline ends came to 14 bases. CDR3 size: 14 residues. Germline CDR1 MGHRA, CDR2 YSYEKL. Every one of the donors gave at least one pre-ART PBMC sample and at least two post-ART PBMC samples. The run of the v3.0 immunoSEQ assay was at survey level. Method: immunoSEQ multiplex PCR; TCRdb's copy keeps in-frame clones and lacks some. Among over 25,000 clones listed, 96% were seen once. The receptor comes from a man younger than 40 with HIV. The chain employs TRBV4-1 and TRBJ1-2; D uncertain. The material sequenced was unsorted PBMCs, taken roughly 6.4 years after starting antiretroviral therapy. The CDR3 coding sequence is TGCGCCAGCAGCCAAGGTGGCGGAACTCTGGGCTACACCTTC. Translating gives CASSQGGGTLGYTF.